This entry lists 10 T cell receptor beta chains sequenced from one sample in a study of early T cells in non-severe SARS-CoV-2 infection. MiXCR, run by TCRdb on the 5' RACE reads, gives a single entry per CDR3 protein. The table lists about 86,000 distinct CDR3 sequences, approximately 15% of them singletons. Sequencing input: whole blood. These receptors originate from an adult who was a healthcare worker with PCR-confirmed SARS-CoV-2 infection or an uninfected control (not recorded which).

The chain carries TRBV28 and TRBJ2-3, with D tentatively TRBD1 (6 bases). CDR3 length: 13 amino acids. Germline V lookup: CDR1 MDHEN, CDR2 SYDVKM. V shed 8 bases and J shed 2 bases, with 11 bases lying between them. CDR3: CASVDRVTDTQYF. The CDR3 DNA follows: TGTGCCAGCGTGGACAGAGTCACAGATACGCAGTATTTT. Combining the CDR3 with reference TRBV28 and TRBJ2-3 gives the whole variable domain DVKVTQSSRYLVKRTGEKVFLECVQDMDHENMFWYRQDPGLGLRLIYFSYDVKMKEKGDIPEGYSVSREKKERFSLILESASTNQTSMYLCASVDRVTDTQYFGPGTRLTVL.

This chain joins TRBV28 and TRBJ1-1, with TRBD1 matching 7 bases. The CDR3 loop spans 13 amino acids. Germline lookup yields CDR1 MDHEN and CDR2 SYDVKM. The V segment lost 3 bases and the J segment 8 bases; nucleotides outside the gene matches: 6. DNA for the CDR3: TGTGCCAGCAGTTTGGGACAGCCTAAAGAAGCTTTCTTT. It yields the protein CASSLGQPKEAFF.

This clonotype turned up a few times. The V call is TRBV3-1, the J call TRBJ2-7; D call uncertain. CDR1 is LGHDT and CDR2 is YNNKEL in the germline V gene (reference sequence). The V and J ends lost 4 bases and 5 bases respectively, with 9 bases between them. This CDR3 has 12 residues. The CDR3 loop reads CASSPRGNEQYF. DNA of the CDR3: TGTGCCAGCAGCCCCCGAGGCAACGAGCAGTACTTC.

CDR3 sequence: CASKPFAVGEQFF. The CDR3 region has the DNA TGTGCCAGCAAGCCTTTCGCGGTGGGTGAGCAGTTCTTC. The chain is built from TRBV6-1 and TRBJ2-1; no reliable D call. CDR1 is MNHNS, CDR2 SASEGT, per germline. The CDR3 totals 13 residues. The V end was cut by 7 bases, the J end by 9 bases, with 16 bases between.

The genes are TRBV28 and TRBJ1-2; no reliable D call. The CDR3 consists of 15 residues. Germline values: CDR1 MDHEN, CDR2 SYDVKM. V lost 2 bases to trimming and J lost 3 bases, with 13 bases between them. The CDR3 loop reads CASSLLQAGDYGYTF. The CDR3 nucleotides are TGTGCCAGCAGTTTACTCCAGGCGGGAGACTATGGCTACACCTTC.

This clonotype was seen ten or more times. The chain recombines TRBV18 with TRBJ2-7, with D possibly matching TRBD2 (6 bases). The CDR3 spans 13 residues. CDR1 is KGHSH and CDR2 is LQKENI in the germline V gene. Trimming shortened V by 6 bases and J by 2 bases, and 11 bases separated the two germline ends. CDR3 loop: CASSPTGAYEQYF. As DNA, the CDR3 is TGTGCCAGCTCCCCCACGGGGGCCTACGAGCAGTACTTC.

The rearrangement uses TRBV28 and TRBJ2-5, with 7 bases that match TRBD2. CDR1 and CDR2 from the germline V gene are MDHEN and SYDVKM. The V gene end was trimmed by 2 bases and the J gene end by 7 bases; junction bases not matched to a gene: 10. CDR3 length: 15 amino acids. The CDR3 nucleotides read TGTGCCAGCAGTTTACTCCTAGCGGTTCGTGGGACCCAGTACTTC. Residues: CASSLLLAVRGTQYF.

This chain connects TRBV27 to TRBJ2-1; D might be TRBD2 (6 bases). The CDR3 extends over 14 amino acids. Per germline, CDR1 MNHEY and CDR2 SMNVEV (reference sequence). Between the trimmed V and J ends, which lost 5 bases and 2 bases, there was a span of 10 bases. CDR3 coding DNA: TGTGCCAGCAGTCCGGGAGCGGCCTACAATGAGCAGTTCTTC. Translating it yields CASSPGAAYNEQFF.

This clonotype has more than one count but fewer than ten. The chain joins TRBV9 to TRBJ2-7; weak D call: TRBD1 (6 bases). CDR1 and CDR2 from the germline V gene are SGDLS and YYNGEE. V gave up 3 bases and J gave up 7 bases, with 20 bases separating them. The CDR3 has 15 amino acids. The CDR3 DNA is TGTGCCAGCAGCGAGTCCGGGACATCCCAACGAGAGCAGTACTTC. This codes for CASSESGTSQREQYF.

This clonotype appeared a few times. The chain employs TRBV30 and TRBJ2-7; D unclear. The CDR3 consists of 12 residues. Germline V lookup: CDR1 GTSNPN, CDR2 SVGIG (reference sequence). CDR3 DNA: TGTGCGCTACAGAACGGGCCTCCGAGGCGGTACTTC. Translation: CALQNGPPRRYF.